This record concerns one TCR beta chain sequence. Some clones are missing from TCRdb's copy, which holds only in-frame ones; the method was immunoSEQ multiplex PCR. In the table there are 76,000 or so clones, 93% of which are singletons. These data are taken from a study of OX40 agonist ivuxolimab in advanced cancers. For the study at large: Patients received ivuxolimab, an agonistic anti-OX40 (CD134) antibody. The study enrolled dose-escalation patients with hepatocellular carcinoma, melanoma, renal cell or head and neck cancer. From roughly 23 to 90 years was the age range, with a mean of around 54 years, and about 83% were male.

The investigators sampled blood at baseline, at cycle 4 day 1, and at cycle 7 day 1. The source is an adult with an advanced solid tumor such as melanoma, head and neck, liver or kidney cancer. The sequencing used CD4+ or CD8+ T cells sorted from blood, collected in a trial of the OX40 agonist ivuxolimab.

The CDR3 DNA reads as TGTGCCAGCAGCTTAAATCGGGCTAGCGGAGTATACGAGCAGTACTTC. Translating gives CASSLNRASGVYEQYF. This rearrangement joins TRBV7-2 to TRBJ2-7, with TRBD2 matching over 7 bases. J gave up 4 bases and V 2 bases, and 11 bases lay outside the gene matches. Germline lookup yields CDR1 SGHTA and CDR2 FQGNSA. CDR3 length: 16 amino acids.